This TCR beta chain was captured in a study of multiple sclerosis patients with progressive multifocal leukoencephalopathy. Study-level findings and limits: It is unclear whether the findings reflect JC virus infection or general immunocompromise. Preferential TRBV-TRBJ pairings or common gene usage were not detected at PML.

Germline values: CDR1 MNHEY, CDR2 SVGAGI. V was pared by 5 bases and J by 7 bases, with 14 bases between. The CDR3 is 14 residues long. As for this clone: Its matching antigen is unknown.

TCRdb keeps only in-frame clones here, not all; method: immunoSEQ multiplex PCR. Of approximately 31,000 clones in the sample, roughly 87% are singletons; the top ten hold under 4%. The time point here: time of PML onset. PML was diagnosed clinically and by MRI, then confirmed by JC virus DNA in cerebrospinal fluid. This TCR was sampled from a human donor with progressive multifocal leukoencephalopathy. The chain links TRBV6-5 to TRBJ2-2; D is unresolved. The sequencing here drew on PBMCs, taken from a patient treated with natalizumab. This chain's CDR3 is CASSEFSRIGELFF. CDR3 coding DNA: TGTGCCAGCAGTGAATTTTCCCGGATCGGGGAGCTGTTTTTT.